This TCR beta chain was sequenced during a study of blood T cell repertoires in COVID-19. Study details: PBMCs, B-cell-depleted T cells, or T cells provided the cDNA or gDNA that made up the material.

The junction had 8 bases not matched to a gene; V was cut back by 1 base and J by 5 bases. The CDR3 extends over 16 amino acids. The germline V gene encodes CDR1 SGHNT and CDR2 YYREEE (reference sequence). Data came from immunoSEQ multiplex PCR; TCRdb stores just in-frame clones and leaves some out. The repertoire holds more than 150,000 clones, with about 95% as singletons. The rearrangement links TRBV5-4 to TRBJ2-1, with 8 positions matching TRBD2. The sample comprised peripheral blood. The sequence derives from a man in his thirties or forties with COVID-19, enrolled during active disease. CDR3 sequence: CASSLPRGGPDNEQFF. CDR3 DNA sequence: TGTGCCAGCAGCTTGCCTCGCGGGGGGCCAGACAATGAGCAGTTCTTC.